Shown below are 19 T cell receptor beta chains from a single sample sequenced in a study of T-cell memory formation after mild COVID-19. TCRdb ran MiXCR on the 5' RACE reads and lists one entry per CDR3 protein. The sample comprises under 300,000 distinct CDR3 sequences, approximately 8.4% of which are singletons, and approximately 23% rests with the top ten. Sequencing input: PBMCs or a T cell subset sorted from them (not recorded which). All receptors come from a man aged 18 to 30 who had mild COVID-19 (a few samples of this study predate the infection). Cell type and time point are not known.

V gene TRBV3-1 combines with J gene TRBJ1-2; possible D gene TRBD1, 6 bases. CDR1 LGHDT and CDR2 YNNKEL come from the germline V gene (reference sequence). Trimming removed 1 base from V and 3 bases from J, with 12 bases in between. This CDR3 has 15 residues. The CDR3 loop is CASSQGLQGYYGYTF. The CDR3 nucleotides read TGTGCCAGCAGCCAAGGCCTCCAGGGGTACTATGGCTACACCTTC.

In its sample, this clonotype was seen many times. V is TRBV5-1 and J is TRBJ2-2, with D possibly TRBD1 on 6 matching bases. The CDR3 totals 14 residues. Trimming took 4 bases from V and 1 from J, leaving 8 bases between them. Per the germline V gene, CDR1 is SGHRS and CDR2 is YFSETQ. CDR3 sequence reads: CASSLTGNTGELFF. For the CDR3, the DNA is TGCGCCAGCAGCCTGACAGGGAACACCGGGGAGCTGTTTTTT.

The V call is TRBV3-1, the J call TRBJ2-1; D may be TRBD1 or TRBD2 (6 bases each). CDR3 size: 14 residues. CDR1 is LGHDT and CDR2 is YNNKEL in the germline V gene (reference sequence). V was shortened by 8 bases and J by 2 bases, with 13 bases between the two germline ends. In nucleotides, the CDR3 is TGTGCCAGCGGGGGCGGGGTTCCCTACAATGAGCAGTTCTTC. Encoded protein: CASGGGVPYNEQFF.

This chain's CDR3 is CASSEGGLPDTQYF. The CDR3 nucleotides are TGCGCCAGCAGCGAGGGGGGGCTCCCAGATACGCAGTATTTT. The chain employs TRBV5-1 and TRBJ2-3; D is possibly TRBD2 (7 bases). The CDR3 runs to 14 residues. Trimming took 4 bases from V and 4 from J, leaving 13 bases between them. Germline values: CDR1 SGHRS, CDR2 YFSETQ.

This clonotype was counted only a few times. CDR3 sequence: CAISGGRGSGELFF. The CDR3 bases are TGTGCCATCAGTGGCGGCAGGGGGTCCGGGGAGCTGTTTTTT. The genes are TRBV10-3 and TRBJ2-2, with 7 bases lining up with TRBD1. V lost 4 bases and J lost 6; bases outside the gene matches: 5. The CDR3 spans 14 residues. From germline, CDR1 is ENHRY and CDR2 SYGVKD.

V and J are TRBV4-1 and TRBJ1-5; D is possibly TRBD1 (5 bases). The CDR3 spans 19 residues. CDR1 is MGHRA and CDR2 is YSYEKL in the germline V gene. The V and J ends lost 3 bases and 0 bases respectively, with 21 bases between them. CDR3 bases: TGCGCCAGCAGCCACCTAATCGGGGGTCCGGTCTCTAGCAATCAGCCCCAGCATTTT. Translating it yields CASSHLIGGPVSSNQPQHF.

The chain links TRBV4-3 to TRBJ2-3; 7 bases line up with TRBD1. This CDR3 contains 16 residues. J lost 0 bases, V lost 1 base, and 4 bases had no gene match. The germline CDR1 and CDR2 sequences are LGHNA and YSLEER. The CDR3: CASSQAYRGSTDTQYF. CDR3 bases: TGCGCCAGCAGCCAAGCCTACAGGGGCAGCACAGATACGCAGTATTTT.

This clonotype was counted a few times. V is TRBV27 and J is TRBJ1-1; D unresolved. This CDR3 spans 14 amino acids. Trimming cost V 6 bases and J 2 bases, with 13 bases left between them. Germline V gene data show CDR1 as MNHEY and CDR2 as SMNVEV (reference sequence). CDR3 in amino acids: CASSPRGENTEAFF. In DNA form, the CDR3 reads TGTGCCAGCAGCCCCCGCGGAGAAAACACTGAAGCTTTCTTT.

This clonotype was seen a handful of times. The chain has TRBV9 and TRBJ2-2, with D perhaps matching TRBD2 (5 bases). V lost 4 bases and J lost 5, with 12 bases in between. CDR3 length: 14 amino acids. CDR1 and CDR2 (germline): SGDLS, YYNGEE. The CDR3: CASSRGSVTGELFF. As DNA, the CDR3 is TGTGCCAGCAGCCGAGGGTCAGTAACCGGGGAGCTGTTTTTT.

This rearrangement joins TRBV20-1 to TRBJ1-2; 8 bases fit TRBD1. CDR3 length equals 13 residues. The germline gives CDR1 DFQATT, CDR2 SNEGSKA (reference sequence). The J segment lost 5 bases and the V segment lost 5 bases, leaving 7 bases of the junction unmatched. The CDR3 region has the DNA TGCAGTGCTTCCGACAGGGGAAAGTATGGCTACACCTTC. It codes for CSASDRGKYGYTF.

This chain links TRBV12-3 or TRBV12-4 with TRBJ2-5; 7 bases fit TRBD1. With V trimmed by 6 bases and J by 5 bases, 9 bases remained unmatched. This CDR3 contains 14 residues. DNA of the CDR3: TGTGCCAGCAGGAACGCAGGGGGTTGGGAGACCCAGTACTTC. Translation: CASRNAGGWETQYF.

This clonotype was counted only a few times. The chain recombines TRBV29-1 with TRBJ2-1, with D possibly being TRBD1 (5 bases). The V end lost 8 bases, the J end lost 3 bases, and 17 bases lay between the germline ends. This CDR3 is 14 amino acids long. Looked up from germline, CDR1 is SQVTM and CDR2 is ANQGSEA. This chain's CDR3 is CSSQGSGIYNEQFF. As DNA, the CDR3 is TGCAGCTCTCAGGGTTCTGGGATCTACAATGAGCAGTTCTTC.

In its sample, this clonotype was seen a few times. The chain uses TRBV20-1 and TRBJ2-1; D might be TRBD1 (5 bases). Germline CDR1 DFQATT, CDR2 SNEGSKA (reference sequence). Trimming took off 5 bases at V and 2 bases at J, with 10 bases between the two ends. This CDR3 spans 13 amino acids. The CDR3: CSAGAPTYNEQFF. The CDR3 coding sequence is TGCAGTGCTGGGGCGCCCACCTACAATGAGCAGTTCTTC.

This chain joins TRBV18 and TRBJ2-2; the D gene is possibly TRBD1 (6 bases). V lost 5 bases to trimming and J lost 1 base, with 11 bases between them. The CDR3 runs 15 residues. The germline gives CDR1 KGHSH, CDR2 LQKENI. In DNA, the CDR3 is TGTGCCAGCTCATCCGGACAGCAGAACACCGGGGAGCTGTTTTTT. Encoded protein: CASSSGQQNTGELFF. Full variable domain (outside the CDR3, taken from reference TRBV18 and TRBJ2-2): NAGVMQNPRHLVRRRGQEARLRCSPMKGHSHVYWYRQLPEEGLKFMVYLQKENIIDESGMPKERFSAEFPKEGPSILRIQQVVRGDSAAYFCASSSGQQNTGELFFGEGSRLTVL.

The rearrangement joins TRBV6-5 to TRBJ1-6; weak D call: TRBD1 (5 bases). Trimming left V 6 bases short and J 10 bases short, with 19 bases between. The CDR3 loop spans 15 amino acids. Germline CDR1 and CDR2: MNHEY and SVGAGI. The CDR3 protein is CASSTGGRLRSPLHF. The CDR3 DNA reads as TGTGCCAGCAGCACAGGAGGCAGGTTGAGATCACCCCTCCACTTT.

This clonotype was observed many times. V is TRBV20-1 and J is TRBJ1-2; D is uncertain. In germline, CDR1 is DFQATT, CDR2 SNEGSKA (reference sequence). This CDR3 is built from 14 residues. Trimming cost V 5 bases and J 4 bases, with 17 bases left between them. The CDR3 DNA reads TGCAGTGCTCCAGACGGGCGCCGGGCCTATGGCTACACCTTC. Protein sequence: CSAPDGRRAYGYTF.

The V and J genes are TRBV7-2 and TRBJ2-7, with a weak D call TRBD1 (5 bases). The CDR3 has 17 amino acids. The germline V and J ends were trimmed by 4 bases and 3 bases, with 22 bases remaining between them. CDR1 SGHTA and CDR2 FQGNSA come from the germline V gene. The CDR3 DNA reads TGTGCCAGCAGCTCCAGCACAGGACCGAGAGCCAACTACGAGCAGTACTTC. The encoded protein is CASSSSTGPRANYEQYF.

The V call is TRBV4-2, the J call TRBJ1-1; no clear D gene. The CDR3 length is 13 residues. CDR1 is LGHNA, CDR2 YNFKEQ, per germline. The V and J ends lost 4 bases and 3 bases respectively, with 9 bases between them. The CDR3 here is CASSRRKDTEAFF. CDR3 nucleotides: TGTGCCAGCAGCCGCAGGAAGGACACTGAAGCTTTCTTT.

This clonotype has a count of ten or more. The genes are TRBV7-9 and TRBJ2-1; the match to TRBD1 covers 8 bases. CDR1 and CDR2 from the germline V gene are SEHNR and FQNEAQ (reference sequence). Trimming at V came to 2 bases and at J to 8 bases, leaving 11 bases not matched to a gene. The CDR3 runs to 16 residues. CDR3 sequence: CASSLLGRGLEDEQFF. The CDR3 coding sequence is TGTGCCAGCAGCTTATTGGGCAGGGGGCTCGAGGATGAGCAGTTCTTC.